This is a list of T cell receptor beta chains from one sample in a study of blood T cell repertoires in COVID-19. TCRdb's copy holds only in-frame clones and misses some; the assay was immunoSEQ multiplex PCR. The repertoire holds 120,000 to 150,000 clones, with over 75% as singletons. Sequencing was carried out using peripheral blood. The receptor source for this set is a woman aged 55-70 years with COVID-19, enrolled during active disease. The CDR3 runs from the conserved cysteine through the conserved F or W. The D gene is left open where the match is weak. Size values are once, few and many counts, or a class for expanded clones, and some rows have none.

TRBV19	NA	NA	TRBJ2-1	13	CASKGVWTDEQFF	TGTGCCAGTAAAGGGGTATGGACAGATGAGCAGTTCTTC
TRBV11-2	NA	NA	TRBJ2-1	16	CASSANLGHGYNEQFF	TGTGCCAGCAGCGCCAACCTAGGTCACGGCTACAATGAGCAGTTCTTC
TRBV25-1	NA	TRBD2	TRBJ2-1	14	CASSMTSGYNEQFF	TGTGCCAGCAGCATGACTAGCGGTTACAATGAGCAGTTCTTC
TRBV18	NA	TRBD1	TRBJ1-1	15	CASSPGSQRGPEAFF	TGTGCCAGCTCACCCGGATCCCAAAGGGGGCCTGAAGCTTTCTTT
TRBV30	NA	TRBD1	TRBJ2-7	12	CAWSGTGFEQYF	TGTGCCTGGAGCGGGACAGGGTTCGAGCAGTACTTC
TRBV6-5	NA	NA	TRBJ1-2	12	CASSRDTYGYTF	TGTGCCAGCAGCCGCGACACCTATGGCTACACCTTC
TRBV7-2	NA	NA	TRBJ2-1	14	CASSYSGLFGEQFF	TGTGCCAGCAGCTACTCGGGACTTTTCGGGGAGCAGTTCTTC
TRBV11-3	NA	NA	TRBJ2-1	13	CASSLDLEQGPFF	TGTGCCAGCAGCTTAGATCTAGAACAGGGTCCGTTCTTC
TRBV5-1	NA	TRBD1	TRBJ1-1	14	CASSSGGEGTEAFF	TGCGCCAGCAGCTCAGGGGGCGAAGGGACTGAAGCTTTCTTT
TRBV9	NA	TRBD1	TRBJ1-6	15	CASSEGQGYNSPLHF	TGTGCCAGCAGCGAGGGACAGGGTTATAATTCACCCCTCCACTTT
TRBV5-5	NA	NA	TRBJ1-5	14	CASSLRGNDQPQHF	TGTGCCAGCAGCTTGCGGGGGAACGATCAGCCCCAGCATTTT
TRBV5-1	NA	TRBD2	TRBJ2-1	15	CASSLDGGGAFEQFF	TGCGCCAGCAGCTTGGATGGCGGGGGGGCCTTTGAGCAGTTCTTC
TRBV7-9	NA	TRBD1	TRBJ1-2	15	CASSSSGDRNYGYTF	TGTGCCAGCAGTTCATCGGGGGACAGAAACTATGGCTACACCTTC
TRBV5-1	once	NA	TRBJ2-7	14	CASSASTGTYEQYF	TGCGCCAGCAGCGCGTCGACAGGAACCTACGAGCAGTACTTC
TRBV7-6	NA	NA	TRBJ1-5	15	CASSEQGTGNQPQHF	TGTGCCAGCAGCGAACAGGGAACAGGCAATCAGCCCCAGCATTTT
TRBV29-1	NA	TRBD1	TRBJ1-2	11	CSTTGGVGYTF	TGCAGCACGACAGGGGGCGTTGGCTACACCTTC
TRBV6-5	NA	NA	TRBJ2-7	13	CASRRVLKDEQYF	TGTGCCAGCAGACGGGTGCTGAAGGACGAGCAGTACTTC
TRBV5-1	NA	NA	TRBJ2-7	14	CASSLGGPGDEQYF	TGCGCCAGCAGCCTGGGGGGGCCGGGCGACGAGCAGTACTTC
TRBV15	NA	TRBD2	TRBJ2-3	17	CATSREASGTSTDTQYF	TGTGCCACCAGCAGAGAGGCTAGCGGAACTAGCACAGATACGCAGTATTTT
TRBV19	once	TRBD1	TRBJ2-1	13	CASSQGAYDEQFF	TGTGCCAGTTCCCAGGGGGCTTATGATGAGCAGTTCTTC
TRBV6-5	NA	NA	TRBJ1-5	16	CASSYSPDYSNQPQHF	TGTGCCAGCAGTTACTCACCAGATTATAGCAATCAGCCCCAGCATTTT
TRBV9	NA	NA	TRBJ1-1	14	CASSVVRSDTEAFF	TGTGCCAGCAGCGTAGTCCGGTCCGACACTGAAGCTTTCTTT
TRBV6-5	NA	NA	TRBJ1-5	15	CASSTGTSSNQPQHF	TGTGCCAGCTCCACCGGGACATCTAGCAATCAGCCCCAGCATTTT
TRBV6-2/TRBV6-3	NA	TRBD1	TRBJ1-5	13	CASSRTGGQPQHF	TGTGCCAGCAGTAGGACAGGCGGTCAGCCCCAGCATTTT
TRBV6-2/TRBV6-3	NA	TRBD2	TRBJ2-3	16	CASSPGTRKNTDTQYF	TGTGCCAGCAGTCCCGGGACTAGAAAGAACACAGATACGCAGTATTTT
TRBV5-1	NA	TRBD2	TRBJ2-5	15	CASSAHSGGQETQYF	TGCGCCAGCAGCGCTCATAGCGGGGGACAAGAGACCCAGTACTTC
TRBV19	NA	TRBD1	TRBJ1-5	16	CASSLQQGAARQPQHF	TGTGCCAGTAGTCTCCAACAGGGGGCAGCTCGGCAGCCCCAGCATTTT
TRBV2	NA	TRBD1	TRBJ1-2	14	CASTSDQGVVGYTF	TGTGCCAGCACCAGCGACCAGGGGGTGGTTGGCTACACCTTC
TRBV4-1	NA	NA	TRBJ2-7	13	CASSQEGAVEQYF	TGCGCCAGCAGCCAAGAAGGGGCAGTAGAGCAGTACTTC
TRBV3-1/TRBV3-2	NA	NA	TRBJ2-7	15	CASSQEWRAATNQYF	TGTGCCAGCAGCCAAGAGTGGCGGGCCGCTACGAACCAGTACTTC